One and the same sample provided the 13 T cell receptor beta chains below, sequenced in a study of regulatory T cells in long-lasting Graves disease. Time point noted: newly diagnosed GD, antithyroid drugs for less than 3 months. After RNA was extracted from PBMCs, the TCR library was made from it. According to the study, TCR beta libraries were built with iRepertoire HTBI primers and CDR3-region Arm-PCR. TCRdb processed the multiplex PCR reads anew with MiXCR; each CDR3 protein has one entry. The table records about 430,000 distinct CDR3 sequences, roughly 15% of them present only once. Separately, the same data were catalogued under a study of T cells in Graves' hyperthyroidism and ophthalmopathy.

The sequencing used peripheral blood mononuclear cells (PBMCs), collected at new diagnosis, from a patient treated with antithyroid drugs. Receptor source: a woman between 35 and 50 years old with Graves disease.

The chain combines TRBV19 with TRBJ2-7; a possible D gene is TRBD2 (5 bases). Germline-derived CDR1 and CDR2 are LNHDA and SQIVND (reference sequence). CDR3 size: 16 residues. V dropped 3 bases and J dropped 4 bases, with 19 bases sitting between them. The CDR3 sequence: CASSIFGYEGLYEQYF. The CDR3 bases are TGTGCCAGTAGTATTTTTGGCTACGAGGGCCTTTACGAGCAGTACTTC.

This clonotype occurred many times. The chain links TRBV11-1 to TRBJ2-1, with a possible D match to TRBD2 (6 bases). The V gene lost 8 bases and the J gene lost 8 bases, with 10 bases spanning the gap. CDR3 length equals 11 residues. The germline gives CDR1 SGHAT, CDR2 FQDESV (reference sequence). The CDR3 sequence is CASGRTDEQFF. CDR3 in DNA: TGTGCCAGCGGGAGGACGGATGAGCAGTTCTTC.

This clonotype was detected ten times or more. The chain's CDR3 is CASSLSPGTGDTGELFF. The CDR3 coding sequence is TGTGCCAGCAGTTTATCGCCTGGGACAGGCGACACCGGGGAGCTGTTTTTT. The chain carries TRBV27 and TRBJ2-2; the match to TRBD1 covers 8 bases. This CDR3 is built from 17 residues. V gave up 0 bases and J gave up 3 bases; unmatched junction bases: 6. Germline V gene lookup returns CDR1 MNHEY and CDR2 SMNVEV (reference sequence).

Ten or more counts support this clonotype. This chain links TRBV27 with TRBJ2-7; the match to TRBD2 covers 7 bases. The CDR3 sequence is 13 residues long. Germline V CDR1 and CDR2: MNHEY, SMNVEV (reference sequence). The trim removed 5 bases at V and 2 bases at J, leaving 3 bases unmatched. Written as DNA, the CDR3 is TGTGCCAGCAGTGCGGGACTAACCTACGAGCAGTACTTC. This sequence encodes CASSAGLTYEQYF.

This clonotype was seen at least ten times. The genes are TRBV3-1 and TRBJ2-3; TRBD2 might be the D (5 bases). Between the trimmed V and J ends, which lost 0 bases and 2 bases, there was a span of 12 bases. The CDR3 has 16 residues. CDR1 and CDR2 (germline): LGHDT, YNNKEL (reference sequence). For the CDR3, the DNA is TGTGCCAGCAGCCAAGAACCCCAGAGGGACACAGATACGCAGTATTTT. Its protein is CASSQEPQRDTDTQYF.

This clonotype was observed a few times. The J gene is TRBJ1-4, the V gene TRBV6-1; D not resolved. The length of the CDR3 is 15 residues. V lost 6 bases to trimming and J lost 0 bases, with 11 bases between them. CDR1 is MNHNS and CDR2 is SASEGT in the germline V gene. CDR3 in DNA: TGTGCCAGCAGGGGAGAGTTTGCAACTAATGAAAAACTGTTTTTT. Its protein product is CASRGEFATNEKLFF.

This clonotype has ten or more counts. The CDR3 reads CSAKGLAGGSYNEQFF. The CDR3 DNA is TGCAGTGCTAAGGGACTAGCGGGAGGGAGTTACAATGAGCAGTTCTTC. The chain joins TRBV20-1 to TRBJ2-1; TRBD2 matches at 16 bases. The CDR3 totals 16 residues. V shed 4 bases, J shed 4 bases, and the junction held 4 bases outside the gene matches. Germline lookup yields CDR1 DFQATT and CDR2 SNEGSKA (reference sequence).

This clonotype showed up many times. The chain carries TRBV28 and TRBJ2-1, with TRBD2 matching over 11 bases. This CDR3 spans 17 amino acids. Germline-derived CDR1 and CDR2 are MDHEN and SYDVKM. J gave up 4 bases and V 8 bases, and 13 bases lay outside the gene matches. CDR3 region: CASGPVRGTSGYNEQFF. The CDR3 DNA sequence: TGTGCCAGCGGCCCAGTTAGGGGGACTAGCGGATACAATGAGCAGTTCTTC.

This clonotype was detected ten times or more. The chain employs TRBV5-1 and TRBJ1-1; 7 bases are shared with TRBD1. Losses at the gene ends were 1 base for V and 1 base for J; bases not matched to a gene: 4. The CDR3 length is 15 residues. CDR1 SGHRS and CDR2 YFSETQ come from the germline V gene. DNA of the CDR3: TGCGCCAGCAGCTTGTCGTGGACAGGGAACACTGAAGCTTTCTTT. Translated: CASSLSWTGNTEAFF.

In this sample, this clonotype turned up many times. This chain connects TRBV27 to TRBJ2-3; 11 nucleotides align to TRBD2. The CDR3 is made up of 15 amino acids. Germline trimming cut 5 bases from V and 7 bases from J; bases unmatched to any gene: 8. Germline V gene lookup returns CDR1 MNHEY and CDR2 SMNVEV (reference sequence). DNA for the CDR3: TGTGCCAGCAGTCCAACTAGCGGGAGCGTGAATACGCAGTATTTT. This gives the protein CASSPTSGSVNTQYF.

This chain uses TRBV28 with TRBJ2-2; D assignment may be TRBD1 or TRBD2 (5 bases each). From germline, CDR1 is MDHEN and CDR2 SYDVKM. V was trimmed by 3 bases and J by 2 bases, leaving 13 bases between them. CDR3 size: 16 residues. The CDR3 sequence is CASSFRPGLNTGELFF. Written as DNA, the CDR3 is TGTGCCAGCAGTTTTCGGCCGGGGCTAAACACCGGGGAGCTGTTTTTT.

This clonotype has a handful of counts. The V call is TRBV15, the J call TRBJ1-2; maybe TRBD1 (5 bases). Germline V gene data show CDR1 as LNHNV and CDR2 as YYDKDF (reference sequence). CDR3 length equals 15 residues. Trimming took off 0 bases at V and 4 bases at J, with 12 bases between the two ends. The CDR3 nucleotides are TGTGCCACCAGCAGAGATAAGGGGATCGGCTATGGCTACACCTTC. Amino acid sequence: CATSRDKGIGYGYTF.

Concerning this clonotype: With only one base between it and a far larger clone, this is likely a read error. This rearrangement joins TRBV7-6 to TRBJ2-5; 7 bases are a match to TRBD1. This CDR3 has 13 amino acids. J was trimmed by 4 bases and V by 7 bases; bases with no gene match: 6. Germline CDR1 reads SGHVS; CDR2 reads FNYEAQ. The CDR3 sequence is CASNIYRGETQYF. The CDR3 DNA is TGTGCCAGCAACATCTACAGGGGAGAGACCCAGTACTTC.